This T cell receptor beta chain is from a study of CD8+CD57+ T cells in acquired aplastic anemia (dated by TCRdb to 2016 to 2019). Regarding the complete study: On average, sorted CD4+ and CD8+ cells yielded around 3.1 ug of extracted DNA, with a range of roughly 0.18 to 27.4 ug. CD8+CD57+ expansion was defined as frequency above the mean frequency observed in healthy subjects.

Genomic DNA served as template for TCR beta VDJ combination and CDR3 sequence profiling. TCR repertoire sequencing was run on an Illumina HiSeq 2000. In the authors' own workflow: Repertoire assessment relied on Simpson's diversity index, CDR3 size and DJ length profiles, and TRBV/TRBJ rearrangement plots. The most abundant DNA sequence in the deep sequencing data was taken as the immunodominant clone. CDR3 amino acid sequences were screened for sharing across subjects and were compared with published repertoires and the VDJdb database. The public reads were run again by TCRdb, first through fastp at Q25 and then through MiXCR, and only productive beta chains were kept. Identical CDR3 protein sequences are pooled into one entry, listed with their most common genes and DNA. The V and J calls shown here were made by TCRdb, not taken from the authors' results. The sample table records 260,000 or so distinct CDR3 sequences; approximately 79% of these occur just once. Over 35% of the sample is in the top ten clones.

Patients chosen for sequencing had shown expansion of CD8+CD57+ cells by flow cytometry. Severe acquired aplastic anemia was diagnosed in all patients according to International Study of Aplastic Anemia and Agranulocytosis and Camitta criteria. No patient had received any therapy when blood was sampled. TCR repertoires of sorted CD4+ and CD8+ blood T cells from severe aplastic anemia patients and healthy subjects were deep-sequenced in the study. In the USA, patient enrollment took place under clinicaltrials.gov protocols 00001620, 01623167, 00001397, 00071045, 00081523 and 00961064. Ficoll-Paque density gradient centrifugation was used to isolate peripheral blood mononuclear cells. Before DNA was extracted, CD4+ and CD8+ T cells were sorted using either FACS or magnetic beads. Inclusive of both ends, the CDR3 amounts to 13 amino acids. Based on the germline V gene, the CDR1 and CDR2 sequences are SGHVS and FQNEAQ.

What the authors observed across the whole study: Roughly 30 CD8+ CDR3 sequences were found to be shared between patients and controls, but these sequences appeared to be highly expressed in patients and within the immunodominant clones of the patients. Between patients and healthy controls, no significant difference in CD8+ Simpson's diversity was found (P=0.060).

A note on this clonotype: This clone's antigen is unknown. A much more abundant neighbour one base away suggests this may be a read error. Since the CDR3 does not end with the conserved phenylalanine or tryptophan, this likely comes from a read error. The DNA is left out, because the CDR3 cannot be placed on it with certainty; the CDR3 is given as TCRdb lists it.

The rearrangement combines TRBV7-8 with TRBJ2-1. This receptor was identified in a human donor with aplastic anemia. What was sequenced was sorted CD4+, CD8+, or CD8+CD57+ T cells (not recorded which) from PBMCs. The CDR3 is CASSVGSVTQYFG.